The sequence of this T cell receptor (beta chain) was determined in a study of blood T cell repertoires in COVID-19. At the level of the study: Sites across the United States, Italy and Spain contributed samples from acute and convalescent COVID-19. T cells, B-cell-depleted T cells, or PBMCs provided the cDNA or gDNA that served as material.

Original processing methods: The authors estimated nucleated cell counts from reference gene primer amplification. Some clones are missing from TCRdb's copy, which holds only in-frame ones; the method was immunoSEQ multiplex PCR. D and trimming come from the DNA, and the V and J calls and clone size come from that table. The profile shows approximately 91,000 clones, over 75% of them singletons. Germline assignment: CDR1 MNHEY and CDR2 SVGAGI. The CDR3 totals 15 residues. V shed 3 bases and J 1 base; nucleotides not matched to a gene: 3. The chain links TRBV6-5 to TRBJ2-7; 10 bases are shared with TRBD2. The sequence was collected from a man between 65 and 85 years old with acute or convalescent COVID-19. Source material: peripheral blood. CDR3 nucleotide sequence: TGTGCCAGCAGTTATTCAGCGGGAGGGTCCTACGAGCAGTACTTC. Protein product: CASSYSAGGSYEQYF.